The T cell receptor (beta chain) under discussion was sequenced for a study of T-cell memory formation after mild COVID-19. Study overall: TCR clusters were largely donor specific. Study-wide points: Researchers found some responding clones in pre-infection memory, a sign that cross-reactive memory joined. Mainly in CM and EM were contracting CD4+ clones; CD8+ were in EMRA.

In this sample, this clonotype turned up a few times. Its antigen is not known. The TCR alpha and TCR beta cDNA libraries, bearing sample barcodes and UMIs, were generated by 5'RACE using constant-segment primers. TCRdb re-analysed the 5' RACE reads in MiXCR, keeping a single row per CDR3 protein. This table holds 500,000 to 650,000 distinct CDR3 sequences, about 20% found once. The CDR3 spans 15 residues. V lost 1 base to trimming and J lost 0 bases, with 8 bases between them. Germline assignment: CDR1 SEHNR and CDR2 FQNEAQ (reference sequence). The receptor's source is an adult woman who had mild COVID-19 (a few samples of this study predate the infection). Cell type and time point are not known. The rearrangement joins TRBV7-9 to TRBJ2-3; the D gene is possibly TRBD2 (5 bases). Sequenced material: PBMCs or a T cell subset sorted from them (not recorded which). CDR3 region: CASSLVSGSTDTQYF. The CDR3, as DNA: TGTGCCAGCAGCTTAGTGTCGGGGAGCACAGATACGCAGTATTTT.